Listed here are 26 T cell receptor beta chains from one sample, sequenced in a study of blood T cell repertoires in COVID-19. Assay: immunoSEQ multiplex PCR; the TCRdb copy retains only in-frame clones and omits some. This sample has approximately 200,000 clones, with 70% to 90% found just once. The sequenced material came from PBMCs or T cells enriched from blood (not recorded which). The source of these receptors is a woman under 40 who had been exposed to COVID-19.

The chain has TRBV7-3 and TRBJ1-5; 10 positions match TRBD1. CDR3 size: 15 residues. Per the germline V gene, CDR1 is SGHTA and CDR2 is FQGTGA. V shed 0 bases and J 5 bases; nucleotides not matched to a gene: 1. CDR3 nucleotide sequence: TGTGCCAGCAGCTTAACCGGGACAGGGGATCAGCCCCAGCATTTT. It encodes CASSLTGTGDQPQHF.

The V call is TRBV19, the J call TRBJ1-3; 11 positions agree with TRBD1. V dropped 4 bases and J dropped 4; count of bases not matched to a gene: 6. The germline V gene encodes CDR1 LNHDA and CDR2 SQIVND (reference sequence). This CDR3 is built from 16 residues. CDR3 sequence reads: CASSTRTGGSGNTIYF. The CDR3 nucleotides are TGTGCCAGTAGTACCCGGACAGGGGGCTCAGGAAACACCATATATTTT.

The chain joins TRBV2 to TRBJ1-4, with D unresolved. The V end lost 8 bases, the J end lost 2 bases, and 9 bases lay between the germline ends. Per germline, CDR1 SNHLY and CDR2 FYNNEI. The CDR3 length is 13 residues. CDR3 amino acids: CASVSATNEKLFF. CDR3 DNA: TGTGCCAGCGTCTCAGCGACTAATGAAAAACTGTTTTTT.

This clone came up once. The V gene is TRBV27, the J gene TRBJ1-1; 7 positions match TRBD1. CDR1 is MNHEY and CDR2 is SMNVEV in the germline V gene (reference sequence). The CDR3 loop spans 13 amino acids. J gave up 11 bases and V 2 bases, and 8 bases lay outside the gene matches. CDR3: CASSLTGVSEAFF. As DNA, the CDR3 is TGTGCCAGCAGTTTAACAGGGGTCAGCGAGGCTTTCTTT.

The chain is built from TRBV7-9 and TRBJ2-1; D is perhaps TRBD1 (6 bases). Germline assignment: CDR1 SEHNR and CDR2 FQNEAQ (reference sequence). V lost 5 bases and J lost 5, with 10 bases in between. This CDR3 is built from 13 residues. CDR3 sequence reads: CASSPRTDNEQFF. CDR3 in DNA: TGTGCCAGCAGCCCCCGGACAGACAATGAGCAGTTCTTC.

CDR3 nucleotides: TGTGCCAGCAGTCGATTGGGGGGAACGGGCTATGAAGCTTTCTTT. Protein: CASSRLGGTGYEAFF. The V and J genes are TRBV25-1 and TRBJ1-1; possible D gene TRBD1, 5 bases. Germline assignment: CDR1 MGHDK and CDR2 SYGVNS. This CDR3 spans 15 amino acids. The V end was cut by 5 bases, the J end by 7 bases, with 20 bases between.

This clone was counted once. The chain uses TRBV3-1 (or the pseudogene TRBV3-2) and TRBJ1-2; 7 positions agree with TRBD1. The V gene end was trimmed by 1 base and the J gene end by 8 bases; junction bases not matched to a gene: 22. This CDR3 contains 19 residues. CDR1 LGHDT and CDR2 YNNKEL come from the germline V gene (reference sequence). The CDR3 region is CASSQVEYGQAIQKRGYTF. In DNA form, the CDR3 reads TGTGCCAGCAGCCAAGTTGAATACGGACAGGCCATCCAAAAAAGGGGCTACACCTTC.

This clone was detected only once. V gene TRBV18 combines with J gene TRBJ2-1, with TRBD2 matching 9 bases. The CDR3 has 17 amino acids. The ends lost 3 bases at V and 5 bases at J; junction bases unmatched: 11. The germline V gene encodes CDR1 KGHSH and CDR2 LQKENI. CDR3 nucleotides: TGTGCCAGCTCACCGAGGCCCACAGCGGGGGGCCACAATGAGCAGTTCTTC. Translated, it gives CASSPRPTAGGHNEQFF.

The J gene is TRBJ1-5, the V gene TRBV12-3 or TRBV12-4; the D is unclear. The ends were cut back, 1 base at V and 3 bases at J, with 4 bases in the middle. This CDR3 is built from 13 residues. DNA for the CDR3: TGTGCCAGCAGTTTAGAGCCCAATCAGCCCCAGCATTTT. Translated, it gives CASSLEPNQPQHF.

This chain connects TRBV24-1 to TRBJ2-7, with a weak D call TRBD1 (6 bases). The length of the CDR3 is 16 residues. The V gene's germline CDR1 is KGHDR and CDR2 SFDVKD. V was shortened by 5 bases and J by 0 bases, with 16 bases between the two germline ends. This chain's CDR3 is CATSATRDIYSYEQYF. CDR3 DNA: TGTGCCACCAGTGCTACCCGGGACATTTACTCCTACGAGCAGTACTTC.

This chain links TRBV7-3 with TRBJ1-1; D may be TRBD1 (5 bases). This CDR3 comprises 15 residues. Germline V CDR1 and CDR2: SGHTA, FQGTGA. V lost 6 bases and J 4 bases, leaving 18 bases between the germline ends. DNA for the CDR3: TGTGCCAGCAGGCCCGATAAGGCGGGGGGCACTGAAGCTTTCTTT. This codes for CASRPDKAGGTEAFF.

The CDR3 protein is CASSLTGGSNQPQHF. The CDR3 nucleotides are TGTGCCAGCAGCCTTACAGGGGGTAGCAATCAGCCCCAGCATTTT. The chain couples TRBV6-5 to TRBJ1-5; 8 nucleotides align to TRBD1. The V and J ends lost 6 bases and 0 bases, in that order; junction bases with no gene match: 4. The CDR3 length is 15 residues. The V gene's germline CDR1 is MNHEY and CDR2 SVGAGI.

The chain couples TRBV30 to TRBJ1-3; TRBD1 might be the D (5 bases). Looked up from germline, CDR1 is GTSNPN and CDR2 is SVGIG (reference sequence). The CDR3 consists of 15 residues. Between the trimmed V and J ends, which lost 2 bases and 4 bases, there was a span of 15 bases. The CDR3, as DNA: TGTGCCTGGAGTCCCTCCTCAGGGAAAGGAAACACCATATATTTT. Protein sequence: CAWSPSSGKGNTIYF.

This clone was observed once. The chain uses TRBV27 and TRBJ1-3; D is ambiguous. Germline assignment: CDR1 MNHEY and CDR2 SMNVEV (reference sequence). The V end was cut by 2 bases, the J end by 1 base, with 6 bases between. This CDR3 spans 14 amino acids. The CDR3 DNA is TGTGCCAGCAGTTTAGGGAGGTCTGGAAACACCATATATTTT. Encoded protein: CASSLGRSGNTIYF.

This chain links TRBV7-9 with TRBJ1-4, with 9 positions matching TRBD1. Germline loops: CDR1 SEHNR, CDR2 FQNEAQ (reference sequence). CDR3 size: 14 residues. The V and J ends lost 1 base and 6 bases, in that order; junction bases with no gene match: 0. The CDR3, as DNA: TGTGCCAGCAGCTTAGGGACAGGGGATGAAAAACTGTTTTTT. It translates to CASSLGTGDEKLFF.

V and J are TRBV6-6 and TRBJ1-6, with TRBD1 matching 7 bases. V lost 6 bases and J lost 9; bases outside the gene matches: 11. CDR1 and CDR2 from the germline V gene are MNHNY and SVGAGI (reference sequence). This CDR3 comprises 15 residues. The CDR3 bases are TGTGCCAGCAGCGACAGACAGGGAAAAGGTTCACCCCTCCACTTT. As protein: CASSDRQGKGSPLHF.

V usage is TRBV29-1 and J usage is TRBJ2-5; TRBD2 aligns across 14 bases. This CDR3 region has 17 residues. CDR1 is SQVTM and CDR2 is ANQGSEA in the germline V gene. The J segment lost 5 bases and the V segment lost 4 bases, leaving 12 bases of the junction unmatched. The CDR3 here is CSVASPGLAGAGETQYF. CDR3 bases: TGCAGCGTTGCATCGCCGGGACTAGCGGGGGCCGGGGAGACCCAGTACTTC.

In DNA form, the CDR3 reads TGTGCCAGCAGGGAGGAAGGGAGGCACTACAATGAGCAGTTCTTC. It yields the protein CASREEGRHYNEQFF. The V gene is TRBV6-5, the J gene TRBJ2-1; tentatively, D is TRBD2 (6 bases). Per germline, CDR1 MNHEY and CDR2 SVGAGI. The CDR3 spans 15 residues. V lost 6 bases to trimming and J lost 3 bases, with 15 bases between them.

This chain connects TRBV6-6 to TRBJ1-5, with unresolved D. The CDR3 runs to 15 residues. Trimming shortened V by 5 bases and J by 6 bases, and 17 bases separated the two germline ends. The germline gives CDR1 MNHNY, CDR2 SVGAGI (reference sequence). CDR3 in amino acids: CASSDLTEPGQPQHF. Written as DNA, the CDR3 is TGTGCCAGCAGTGATTTAACCGAACCGGGTCAGCCCCAGCATTTT.

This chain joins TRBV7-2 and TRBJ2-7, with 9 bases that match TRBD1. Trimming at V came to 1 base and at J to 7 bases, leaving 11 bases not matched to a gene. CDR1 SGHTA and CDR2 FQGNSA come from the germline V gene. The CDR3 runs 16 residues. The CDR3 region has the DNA TGTGCCAGCAGCTTAGGGGGACGACAGGGGGAGGGAGAGCAGTACTTC. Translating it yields CASSLGGRQGEGEQYF.

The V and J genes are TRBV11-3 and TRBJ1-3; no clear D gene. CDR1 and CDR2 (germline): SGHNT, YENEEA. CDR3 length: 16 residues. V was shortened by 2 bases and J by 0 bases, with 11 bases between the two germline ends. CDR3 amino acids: CASSLKRAYSGNTIYF. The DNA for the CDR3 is TGTGCCAGCAGCTTAAAGCGAGCATACTCTGGAAACACCATATATTTT.

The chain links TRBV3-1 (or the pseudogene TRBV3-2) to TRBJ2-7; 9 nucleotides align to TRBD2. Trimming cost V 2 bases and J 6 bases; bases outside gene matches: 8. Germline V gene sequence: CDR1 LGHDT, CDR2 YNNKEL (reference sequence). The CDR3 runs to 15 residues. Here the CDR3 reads CASSQLAGGQVEQYF. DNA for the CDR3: TGTGCCAGCAGCCAACTGGCGGGGGGGCAAGTCGAGCAGTACTTC.

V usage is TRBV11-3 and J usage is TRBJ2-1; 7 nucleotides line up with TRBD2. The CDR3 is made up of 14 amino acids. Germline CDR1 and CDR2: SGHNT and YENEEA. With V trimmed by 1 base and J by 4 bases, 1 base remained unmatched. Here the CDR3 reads CASSLGSGYNEQFF. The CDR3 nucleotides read TGTGCCAGCAGCTTAGGTAGCGGGTACAATGAGCAGTTCTTC.

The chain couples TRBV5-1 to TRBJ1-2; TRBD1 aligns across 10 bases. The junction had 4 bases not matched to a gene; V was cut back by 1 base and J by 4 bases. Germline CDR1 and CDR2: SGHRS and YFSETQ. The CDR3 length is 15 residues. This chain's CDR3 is CASSLMRTGGYGYTF. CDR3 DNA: TGCGCCAGCAGCTTGATGCGGACAGGGGGCTATGGCTACACCTTC. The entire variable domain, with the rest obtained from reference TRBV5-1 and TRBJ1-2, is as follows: KAGVTQTPRYLIKTRGQQVTLSCSPISGHRSVSWYQQTPGQGLQFLFEYFSETQRNKGNFPGRFSGRQFSNSRSEMNVSTLELGDSALYLCASSLMRTGGYGYTFGSGTRLTVV.

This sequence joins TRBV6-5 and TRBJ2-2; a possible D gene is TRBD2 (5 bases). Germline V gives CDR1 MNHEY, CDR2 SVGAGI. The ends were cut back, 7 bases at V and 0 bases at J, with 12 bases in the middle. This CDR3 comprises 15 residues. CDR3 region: CASIYRESNTGELFF. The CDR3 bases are TGTGCCAGCATTTATAGGGAGTCGAACACCGGGGAGCTGTTTTTT.

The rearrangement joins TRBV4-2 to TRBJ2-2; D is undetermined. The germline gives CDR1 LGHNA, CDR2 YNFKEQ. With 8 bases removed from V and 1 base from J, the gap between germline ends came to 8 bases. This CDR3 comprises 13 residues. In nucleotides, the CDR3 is TGTGCCAGCGCAGTCGAGAACACCGGGGAGCTGTTTTTT. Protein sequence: CASAVENTGELFF.